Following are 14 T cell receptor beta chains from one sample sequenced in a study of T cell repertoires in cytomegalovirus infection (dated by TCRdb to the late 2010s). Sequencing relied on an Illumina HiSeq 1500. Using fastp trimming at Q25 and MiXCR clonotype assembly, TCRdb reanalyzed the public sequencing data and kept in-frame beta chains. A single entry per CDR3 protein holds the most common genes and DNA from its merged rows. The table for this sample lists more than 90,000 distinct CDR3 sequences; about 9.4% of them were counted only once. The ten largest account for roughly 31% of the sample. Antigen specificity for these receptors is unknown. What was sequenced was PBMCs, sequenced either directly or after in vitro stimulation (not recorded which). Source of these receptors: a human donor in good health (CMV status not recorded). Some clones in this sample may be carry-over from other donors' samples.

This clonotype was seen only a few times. The CDR3 is CASRRSGGRPTDTQYF. The CDR3 nucleotides read TGTGCCAGCAGGCGGTCGGGGGGTAGACCCACAGATACGCAGTATTTT. The V and J genes are TRBV6-1 and TRBJ2-3; 7 nucleotides align to TRBD2. Trimming removed 6 bases from V and 2 bases from J; junction bases left unmatched: 11. This CDR3 has 16 amino acids. Germline V gene lookup returns CDR1 MNHNS and CDR2 SASEGT.

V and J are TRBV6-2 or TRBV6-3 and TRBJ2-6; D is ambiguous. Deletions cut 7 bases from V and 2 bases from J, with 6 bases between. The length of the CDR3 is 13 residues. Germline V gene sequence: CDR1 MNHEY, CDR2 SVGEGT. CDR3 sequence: CASKDPGANVLTF. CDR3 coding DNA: TGTGCCAGCAAGGATCCTGGGGCCAACGTCCTGACTTTC.

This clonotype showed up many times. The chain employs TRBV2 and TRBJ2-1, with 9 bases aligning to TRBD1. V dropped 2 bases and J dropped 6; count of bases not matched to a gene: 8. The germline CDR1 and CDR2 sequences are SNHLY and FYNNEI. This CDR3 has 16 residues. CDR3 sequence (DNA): TGTGCCAGCAGTGAACGGGACAGGGTTTATCCCAATGAGCAGTTCTTC. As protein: CASSERDRVYPNEQFF.

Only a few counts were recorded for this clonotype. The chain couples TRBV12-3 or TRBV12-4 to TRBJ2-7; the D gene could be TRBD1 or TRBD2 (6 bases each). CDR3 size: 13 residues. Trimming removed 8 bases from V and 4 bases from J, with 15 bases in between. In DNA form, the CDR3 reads TGTGCCAGCGCTAGAGGGGGGATTTACGAGCAGTACTTC. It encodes CASARGGIYEQYF.

CDR3 sequence (DNA): TGCGCCAGCAGTCATGGGACAGGGAGTGGAGAGACCCAGTACTTC. Protein: CASSHGTGSGETQYF. The rearrangement links TRBV23-1 to TRBJ2-5; 9 nucleotides match TRBD1. TRBV23-1 is classed as an ORF, of uncertain function. V was pared by 3 bases and J by 4 bases, with 6 bases of the junction left unmatched. The CDR3 has 15 residues.

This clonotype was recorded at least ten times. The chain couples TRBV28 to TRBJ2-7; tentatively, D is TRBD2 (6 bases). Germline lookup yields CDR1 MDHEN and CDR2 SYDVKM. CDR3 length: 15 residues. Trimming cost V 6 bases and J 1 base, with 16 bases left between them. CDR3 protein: CASSPGGGRSYEQYF. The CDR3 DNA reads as TGTGCCAGCAGCCCCGGGGGAGGTAGGTCCTACGAGCAGTACTTC. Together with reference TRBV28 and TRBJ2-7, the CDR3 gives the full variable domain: DVKVTQSSRYLVKRTGEKVFLECVQDMDHENMFWYRQDPGLGLRLIYFSYDVKMKEKGDIPEGYSVSREKKERFSLILESASTNQTSMYLCASSPGGGRSYEQYFGPGTRLTVT.

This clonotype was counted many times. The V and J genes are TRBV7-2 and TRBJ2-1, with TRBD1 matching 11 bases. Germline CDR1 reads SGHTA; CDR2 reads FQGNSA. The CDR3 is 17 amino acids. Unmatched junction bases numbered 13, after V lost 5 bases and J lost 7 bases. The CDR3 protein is CASSEEGGTGGRNEQFF. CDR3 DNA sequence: TGTGCCAGCAGCGAGGAGGGTGGGACAGGGGGGCGTAATGAGCAGTTCTTC.

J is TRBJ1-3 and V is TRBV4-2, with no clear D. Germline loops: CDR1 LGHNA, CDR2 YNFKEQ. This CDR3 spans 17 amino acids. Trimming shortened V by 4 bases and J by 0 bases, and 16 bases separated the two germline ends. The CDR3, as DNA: TGTGCCAGCAGCCTGGAGCTAGGGTCAGGCTCTGGAAACACCATATATTTT. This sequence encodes CASSLELGSGSGNTIYF.

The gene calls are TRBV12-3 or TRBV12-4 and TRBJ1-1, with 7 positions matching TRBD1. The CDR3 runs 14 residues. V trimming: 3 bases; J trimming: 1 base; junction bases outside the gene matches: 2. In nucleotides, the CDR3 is TGTGCCAGCAGTTTGAGGGACAGGAACACTGAAGCTTTCTTT. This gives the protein CASSLRDRNTEAFF.

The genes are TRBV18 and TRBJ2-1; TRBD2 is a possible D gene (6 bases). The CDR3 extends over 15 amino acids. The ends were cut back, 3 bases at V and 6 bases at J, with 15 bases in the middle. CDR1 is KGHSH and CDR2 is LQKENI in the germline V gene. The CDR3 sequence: CASSPGLARLNEQFF. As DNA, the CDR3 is TGTGCCAGCTCACCGGGTCTAGCGAGACTCAATGAGCAGTTCTTC.

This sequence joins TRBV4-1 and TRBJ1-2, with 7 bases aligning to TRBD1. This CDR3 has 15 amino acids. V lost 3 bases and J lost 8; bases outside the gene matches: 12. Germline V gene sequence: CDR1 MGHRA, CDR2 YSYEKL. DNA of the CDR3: TGCGCCAGCAGCCAGTTAGGGACAGTGTTGGGCGGCTACACCTTC. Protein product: CASSQLGTVLGGYTF.

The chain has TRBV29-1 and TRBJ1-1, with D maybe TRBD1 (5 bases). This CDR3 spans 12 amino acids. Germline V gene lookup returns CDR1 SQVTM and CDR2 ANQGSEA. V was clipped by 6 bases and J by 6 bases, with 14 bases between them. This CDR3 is CSVPSGYAEAFF. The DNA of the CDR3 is TGCAGCGTCCCCTCAGGGTATGCTGAAGCTTTCTTT.

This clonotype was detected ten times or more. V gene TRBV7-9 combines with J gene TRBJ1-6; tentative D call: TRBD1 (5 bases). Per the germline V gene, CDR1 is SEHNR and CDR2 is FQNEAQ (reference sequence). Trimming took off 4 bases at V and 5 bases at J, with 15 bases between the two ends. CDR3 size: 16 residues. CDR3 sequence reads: CASSSYRDPNNSPLHF. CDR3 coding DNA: TGTGCCAGCAGCTCTTACCGGGACCCAAATAATTCACCCCTCCACTTT.

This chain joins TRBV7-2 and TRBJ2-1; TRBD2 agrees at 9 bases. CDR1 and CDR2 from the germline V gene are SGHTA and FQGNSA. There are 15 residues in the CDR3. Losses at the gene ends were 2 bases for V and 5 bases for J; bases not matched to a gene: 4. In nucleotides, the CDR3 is TGTGCCAGCAGCTTATGGGGACTAGCTCACAATGAGCAGTTCTTC. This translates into CASSLWGLAHNEQFF.